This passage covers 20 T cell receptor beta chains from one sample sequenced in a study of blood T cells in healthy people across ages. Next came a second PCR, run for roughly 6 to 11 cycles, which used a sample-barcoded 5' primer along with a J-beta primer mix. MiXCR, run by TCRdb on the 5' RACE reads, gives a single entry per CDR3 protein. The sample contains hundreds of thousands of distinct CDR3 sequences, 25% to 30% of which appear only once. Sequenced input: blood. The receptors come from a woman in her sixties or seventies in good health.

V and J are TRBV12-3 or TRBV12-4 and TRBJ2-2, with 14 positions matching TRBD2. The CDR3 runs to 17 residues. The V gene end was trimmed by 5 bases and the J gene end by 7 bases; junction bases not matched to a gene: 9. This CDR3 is CASSPTSGRAGLGELFF. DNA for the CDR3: TGTGCCAGCAGTCCGACTAGCGGGAGGGCCGGGCTCGGGGAGCTGTTTTTT.

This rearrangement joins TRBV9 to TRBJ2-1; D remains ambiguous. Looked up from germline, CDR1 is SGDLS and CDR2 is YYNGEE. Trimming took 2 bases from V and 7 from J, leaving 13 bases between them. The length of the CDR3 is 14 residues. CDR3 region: CASSVTIGLNEQFF. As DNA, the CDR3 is TGTGCCAGCAGCGTGACCATAGGTTTAAATGAGCAGTTCTTC.

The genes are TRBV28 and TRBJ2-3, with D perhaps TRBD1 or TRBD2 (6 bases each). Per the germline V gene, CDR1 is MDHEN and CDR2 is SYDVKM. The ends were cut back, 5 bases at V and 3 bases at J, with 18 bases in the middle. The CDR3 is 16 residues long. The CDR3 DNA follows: TGTGCCAGCAGTGGCGGGGCCGAGGGGGAGACAGATACGCAGTATTTT. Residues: CASSGGAEGETDTQYF.

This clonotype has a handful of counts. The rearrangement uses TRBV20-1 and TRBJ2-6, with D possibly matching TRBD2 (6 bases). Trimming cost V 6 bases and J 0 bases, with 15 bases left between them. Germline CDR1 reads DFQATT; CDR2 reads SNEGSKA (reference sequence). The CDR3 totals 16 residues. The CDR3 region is CSADPGAYSGANVLTF. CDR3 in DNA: TGCAGTGCAGACCCGGGAGCCTACTCTGGGGCCAACGTCCTGACTTTC.

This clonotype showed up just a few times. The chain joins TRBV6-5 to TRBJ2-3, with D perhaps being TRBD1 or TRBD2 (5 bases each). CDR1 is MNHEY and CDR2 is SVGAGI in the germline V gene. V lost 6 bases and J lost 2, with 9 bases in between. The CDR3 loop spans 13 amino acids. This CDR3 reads CASSPGTTDTQYF. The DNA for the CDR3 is TGTGCCAGCAGCCCCGGGACCACAGATACGCAGTATTTT.

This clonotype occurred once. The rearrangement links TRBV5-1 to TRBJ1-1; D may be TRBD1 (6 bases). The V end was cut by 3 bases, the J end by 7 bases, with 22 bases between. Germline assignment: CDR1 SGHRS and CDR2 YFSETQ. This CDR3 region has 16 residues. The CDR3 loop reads CASSSERGRTLGEAFF. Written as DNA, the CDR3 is TGCGCCAGCAGCTCGGAACGGGGGCGTACGTTAGGTGAAGCTTTCTTT.

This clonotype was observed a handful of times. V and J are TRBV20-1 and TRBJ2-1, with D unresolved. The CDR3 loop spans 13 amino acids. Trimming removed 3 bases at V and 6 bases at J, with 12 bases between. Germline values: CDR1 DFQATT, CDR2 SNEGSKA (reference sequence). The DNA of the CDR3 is TGCAGTGCTAGGGGCTACCAACTCAATGAGCAGTTCTTC. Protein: CSARGYQLNEQFF.

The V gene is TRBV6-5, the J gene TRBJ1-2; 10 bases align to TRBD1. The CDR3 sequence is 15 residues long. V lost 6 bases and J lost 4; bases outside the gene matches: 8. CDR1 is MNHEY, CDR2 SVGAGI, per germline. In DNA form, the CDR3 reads TGTGCCAGCAGCTCTGACAGGGGGCGCGGCTATGGCTACACCTTC. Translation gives CASSSDRGRGYGYTF.

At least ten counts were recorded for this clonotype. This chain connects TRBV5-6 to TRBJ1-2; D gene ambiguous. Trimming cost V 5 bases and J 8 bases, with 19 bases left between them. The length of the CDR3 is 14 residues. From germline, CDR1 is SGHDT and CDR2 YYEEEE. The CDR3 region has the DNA TGTGCCAGCAGTATAGGACGCCCAGATTCCGGCTACACCTTC. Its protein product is CASSIGRPDSGYTF.

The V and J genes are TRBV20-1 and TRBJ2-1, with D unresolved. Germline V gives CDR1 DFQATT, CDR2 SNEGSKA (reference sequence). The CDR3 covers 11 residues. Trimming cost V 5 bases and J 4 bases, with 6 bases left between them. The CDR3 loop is CSALGYNEQFF. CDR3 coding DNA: TGCAGTGCTCTGGGGTACAATGAGCAGTTCTTC.

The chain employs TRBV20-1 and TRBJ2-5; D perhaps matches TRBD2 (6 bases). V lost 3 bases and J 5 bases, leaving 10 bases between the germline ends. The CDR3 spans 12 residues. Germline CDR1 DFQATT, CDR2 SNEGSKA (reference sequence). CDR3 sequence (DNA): TGCAGTGCTAGTTCGGGGGTGGAGACCCAGTACTTC. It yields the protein CSASSGVETQYF.

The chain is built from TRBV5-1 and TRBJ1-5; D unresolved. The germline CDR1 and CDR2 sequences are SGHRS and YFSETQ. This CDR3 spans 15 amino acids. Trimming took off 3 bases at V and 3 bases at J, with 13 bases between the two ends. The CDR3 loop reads CASSSRRRYNQPQHF. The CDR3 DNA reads TGCGCCAGCAGCTCGCGACGGAGATACAATCAGCCCCAGCATTTT.

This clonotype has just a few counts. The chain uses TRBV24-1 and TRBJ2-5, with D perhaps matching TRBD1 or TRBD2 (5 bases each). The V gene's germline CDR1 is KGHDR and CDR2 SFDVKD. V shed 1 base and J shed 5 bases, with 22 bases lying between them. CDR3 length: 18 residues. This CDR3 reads CATSDFRGSGTAIETQYF. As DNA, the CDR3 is TGTGCCACCAGTGATTTTCGTGGATCCGGGACCGCGATCGAGACCCAGTACTTC.

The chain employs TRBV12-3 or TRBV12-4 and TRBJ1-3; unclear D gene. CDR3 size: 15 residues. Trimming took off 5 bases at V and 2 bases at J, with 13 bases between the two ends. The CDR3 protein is CASSPPITAGNTIYF. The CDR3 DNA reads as TGTGCCAGCAGTCCCCCAATTACAGCTGGAAACACCATATATTTT.

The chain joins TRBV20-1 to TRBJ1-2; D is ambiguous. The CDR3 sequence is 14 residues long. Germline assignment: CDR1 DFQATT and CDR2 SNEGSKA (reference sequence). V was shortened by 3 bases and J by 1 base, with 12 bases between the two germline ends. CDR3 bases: TGCAGTGCTAGCGTGGGCACAGTTAACTATGGCTACACCTTC. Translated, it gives CSASVGTVNYGYTF.

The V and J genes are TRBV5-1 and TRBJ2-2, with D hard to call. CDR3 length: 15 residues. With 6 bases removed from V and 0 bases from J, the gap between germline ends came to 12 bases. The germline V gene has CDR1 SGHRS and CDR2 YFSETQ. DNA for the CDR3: TGCGCCAGCAAAGAAGGTGGGGCGAACACCGGGGAGCTGTTTTTT. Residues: CASKEGGANTGELFF.

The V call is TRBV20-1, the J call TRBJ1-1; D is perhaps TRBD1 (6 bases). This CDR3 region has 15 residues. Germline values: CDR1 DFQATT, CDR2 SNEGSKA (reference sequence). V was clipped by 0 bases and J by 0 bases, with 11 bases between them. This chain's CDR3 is CSARDRGHLNTEAFF. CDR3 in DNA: TGCAGTGCTAGAGATAGGGGACACCTGAACACTGAAGCTTTCTTT.

CDR3 bases: TGTGCCAGCAGCCCCGAAAGGGGTTCGTGGGCCAATGAGCAGTTCTTC. Amino acids: CASSPERGSWANEQFF. The chain combines TRBV9 with TRBJ2-1; a possible D gene is TRBD1 (5 bases). The CDR3 is 16 residues long. CDR1 is SGDLS, CDR2 YYNGEE, per germline. V lost 4 bases and J 6 bases, leaving 20 bases between the germline ends.

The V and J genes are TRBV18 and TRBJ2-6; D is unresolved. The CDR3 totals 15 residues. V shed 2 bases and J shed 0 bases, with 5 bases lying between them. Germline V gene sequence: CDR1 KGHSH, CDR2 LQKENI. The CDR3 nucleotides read TGTGCCAGCTCACCATATGACTCTGGGGCCAACGTCCTGACTTTC. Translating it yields CASSPYDSGANVLTF.

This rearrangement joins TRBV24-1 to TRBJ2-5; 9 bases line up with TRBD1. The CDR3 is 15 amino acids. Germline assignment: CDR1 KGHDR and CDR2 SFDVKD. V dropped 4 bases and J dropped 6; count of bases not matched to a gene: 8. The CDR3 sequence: CATSDTSGQGQTQYF. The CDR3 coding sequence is TGTGCCACCAGTGACACGTCGGGACAGGGTCAGACCCAGTACTTC.